This T cell receptor (beta chain) comes out of a study of control samples from healthy donors and cancer patients. The J segment lost 9 bases and the V segment lost 1 base, leaving 7 bases of the junction unmatched. Germline V gene lookup returns CDR1 LGHNA and CDR2 YNFKEQ. The CDR3 has 17 amino acids. Libraries were prepared by immunoSEQ multiplex PCR; TCRdb keeps only in-frame clonotypes and omits some of them. Among roughly 50,000 clones listed, 94% were seen once. The sequencing sample was made of blood. This rearrangement joins TRBV4-2 to TRBJ2-1, with 15 bases that match TRBD2. This TCR was sampled from a young man in good health. CDR3 in amino acids: CASSQGTGTSGGSEQFF. The CDR3 bases are TGTGCCAGCAGCCAAGGAACCGGGACTAGCGGGGGGAGTGAGCAGTTCTTC.